These 26 T cell receptor beta chains share one sample of origin, sequenced in a study of blood T cell repertoires in COVID-19. Here immunoSEQ multiplex PCR was the method, and the copy in TCRdb shows in-frame clones only, minus some. The sample records 150,000 to 160,000 clones, about 80% being singletons. The sample comprised peripheral blood. Every receptor here comes from a man aged 60 to 69 with acute or convalescent COVID-19.

V is TRBV7-3 and J is TRBJ2-1, with a weak D call TRBD2 (5 bases). Germline V lookup: CDR1 SGHTA, CDR2 FQGTGA. The CDR3 runs 11 residues. Trimming left V 8 bases short and J 6 bases short, with 8 bases between. For the CDR3, the DNA is TGTGCCAGCTCGGGAAGCAATGAGCAGTTCTTC. This codes for CASSGSNEQFF.

Only one count was recorded for this clone. The J gene is TRBJ1-5, the V gene TRBV29-1; 10 positions agree with TRBD1. Germline CDR1 is SQVTM and CDR2 is ANQGSEA. The V segment lost 5 bases and the J segment 4 bases; nucleotides outside the gene matches: 5. This CDR3 spans 14 amino acids. CDR3 loop: CSVTGQGVNQPQHF. As DNA, the CDR3 is TGCAGCGTTACCGGACAGGGGGTAAATCAGCCCCAGCATTTT. Combining the CDR3 with reference TRBV29-1 and TRBJ1-5 gives the whole variable domain SAVISQKPSRDICQRGTSLTIQCQVDSQVTMMFWYRQQPGQSLTLIATANQGSEATYESGFVIDKFPISRPNLTFSTLTVSNMSPEDSSIYLCSVTGQGVNQPQHFGDGTRLSIL.

Only one count was recorded for this clone. V usage is TRBV2 and J usage is TRBJ2-7, with TRBD2 matching over 10 bases. Trimming at V came to 3 bases and at J to 3 bases, leaving 8 bases not matched to a gene. CDR1 SNHLY and CDR2 FYNNEI come from the germline V gene. This CDR3 is built from 16 residues. The CDR3 protein is CASSDFGLAGDYEQYF. CDR3 coding DNA: TGTGCCAGCAGTGATTTTGGGCTAGCGGGGGACTACGAGCAGTACTTC.

The chain is built from TRBV5-4 and TRBJ2-1, with 7 bases lining up with TRBD1. Germline loops: CDR1 SGHNT, CDR2 YYREEE (reference sequence). There are 13 residues in the CDR3. Trimming removed 4 bases from V and 10 bases from J; junction bases left unmatched: 8. CDR3: CASSREGDREQFF. In DNA form, the CDR3 reads TGTGCCAGCAGCCGAGAGGGGGACAGAGAGCAGTTCTTC.

The genes are TRBV19 and TRBJ2-1, with D tentatively TRBD1 (5 bases). V lost 1 base and J lost 6, with 13 bases in between. This CDR3 region has 15 residues. Germline loops: CDR1 LNHDA, CDR2 SQIVND (reference sequence). CDR3 region: CASSIVAGNRNEQFF. The CDR3 nucleotides are TGTGCCAGTAGTATAGTGGCAGGGAATCGCAATGAGCAGTTCTTC.

This CDR3 is CASSFGGRVYNEQFF. The CDR3 region has the DNA TGTGCCAGCAGCTTCGGGGGGCGGGTCTACAATGAGCAGTTCTTC. The chain combines TRBV7-2 with TRBJ2-1, with TRBD2 as a possible D gene (7 bases). Trimming took off 3 bases at V and 3 bases at J, with 12 bases between the two ends. The CDR3 covers 15 residues. From germline, CDR1 is SGHTA and CDR2 FQGNSA. Based on the CDR3 plus reference TRBV7-2 and TRBJ2-1, the full variable domain is GAGVSQSPSNKVTEKGKDVELRCDPISGHTALYWYRQSLGQGLEFLIYFQGNSAPDKSGLPSDRFSAERTGGSVSTLTIQRTQQEDSAVYLCASSFGGRVYNEQFFGPGTRLTVL.

This clone turned up a few times. This chain connects TRBV6-5 to TRBJ2-1; TRBD1 agrees at 9 bases. The J segment lost 0 bases and the V segment lost 8 bases, leaving 5 bases of the junction unmatched. The CDR3 covers 15 residues. The germline CDR1 and CDR2 sequences are MNHEY and SVGAGI. The DNA of the CDR3 is TGTGCCAGCGCTTGGGGACAGGGCTCCTACAATGAGCAGTTCTTC. It translates to CASAWGQGSYNEQFF.

The genes are TRBV5-6 and TRBJ2-7; the match to TRBD1 covers 8 bases. The CDR3 contains 14 residues. Germline CDR1 reads SGHDT; CDR2 reads YYEEEE. V was pared by 0 bases and J by 7 bases, with 6 bases of the junction left unmatched. CDR3 coding DNA: TGTGCCAGCAGCTTGGCACAGGGGGTAGGGGAGCAGTACTTC. It is translated as CASSLAQGVGEQYF.

This chain uses TRBV27 with TRBJ2-7; 9 bases line up with TRBD1. CDR1 and CDR2 from the germline V gene are MNHEY and SMNVEV (reference sequence). This CDR3 spans 13 amino acids. V gave up 5 bases and J gave up 4 bases; unmatched junction bases: 3. The CDR3 spells CASSRTGAYEQYF. The CDR3 DNA is TGTGCCAGCAGTCGGACAGGGGCGTACGAGCAGTACTTC.

About this clone itself: In the same sample, other DNA sequences code for this CDR3. This sequence joins TRBV9 and TRBJ1-5; D not certain. The CDR3 consists of 15 residues. V lost 1 base to trimming and J lost 5 bases, with 13 bases between them. In germline, CDR1 is SGDLS, CDR2 YYNGEE. CDR3 amino acids: CASSVLGEVDQPQHF. Here the CDR3 DNA reads TGTGCCAGCAGCGTATTAGGAGAAGTCGATCAGCCCCAGCATTTT.

This chain joins TRBV29-1 and TRBJ1-2; 8 bases map to TRBD1. Germline CDR1 SQVTM, CDR2 ANQGSEA. The CDR3 contains 11 residues. J lost 8 bases, V lost 6 bases, and 5 bases had no gene match. In DNA form, the CDR3 reads TGCAGCGTGGACAGGGCGTCGGGCTACACCTTC. It specifies CSVDRASGYTF.

This chain joins TRBV2 and TRBJ2-3; 9 nucleotides match TRBD2. Germline assignment: CDR1 SNHLY and CDR2 FYNNEI. The CDR3 has 16 amino acids. The V gene end was trimmed by 4 bases and the J gene end by 0 bases; junction bases not matched to a gene: 5. This CDR3 reads CASSGSSGVSTDTQYF. CDR3 in DNA: TGTGCCAGCAGTGGGTCTAGCGGGGTTAGCACAGATACGCAGTATTTT.

This clone was picked up one time. The chain joins TRBV18 to TRBJ2-7, with TRBD2 as a possible D gene (6 bases). V was shortened by 4 bases and J by 3 bases, with 13 bases between the two germline ends. Germline CDR1 KGHSH, CDR2 LQKENI. CDR3 length: 14 amino acids. CDR3 amino acids: CASSRRTGDYEQYF. CDR3 in DNA: TGTGCCAGCTCACGGCGGACGGGGGACTACGAGCAGTACTTC.

V and J are TRBV7-2 and TRBJ1-6; TRBD1 matches 7 bases. Germline lookup yields CDR1 SGHTA and CDR2 FQGNSA. V lost 0 bases, J lost 5 bases, and 16 bases stayed unmatched. The CDR3 runs 20 residues. The CDR3 region is CASSLAPGGAGGTNNSPLHF. The CDR3 region has the DNA TGTGCCAGCAGCTTAGCCCCCGGGGGCGCAGGGGGGACAAATAATTCACCCCTCCACTTT. Variable domain in full (rest from reference TRBV7-2 and TRBJ1-6): GAGVSQSPSNKVTEKGKDVELRCDPISGHTALYWYRQSLGQGLEFLIYFQGNSAPDKSGLPSDRFSAERTGGSVSTLTIQRTQQEDSAVYLCASSLAPGGAGGTNNSPLHFGNGTRLTVT.

Here the CDR3 DNA reads TGTGCCAGCAGCTCAGGTCGGGGGTACCAAGAGACCCAGTACTTC. As protein: CASSSGRGYQETQYF. The chain couples TRBV5-6 to TRBJ2-5, with D perhaps TRBD2 (6 bases). Germline V gene sequence: CDR1 SGHDT, CDR2 YYEEEE. V was shortened by 3 bases and J by 0 bases, with 12 bases between the two germline ends. The CDR3 contains 15 residues.

Only one count was recorded for this clone. V is TRBV28 and J is TRBJ2-3, with a possible D match to TRBD2 (6 bases). The CDR3 has 13 amino acids. In germline, CDR1 is MDHEN, CDR2 SYDVKM. Trimming left V 2 bases short and J 8 bases short, with 11 bases between. CDR3 coding DNA: TGTGCCAGCAGTTTACCACTGGGGGGTACGCAGTATTTT. Translation: CASSLPLGGTQYF.

This clone was detected a few times. This chain uses TRBV9 with TRBJ1-2; 9 nucleotides align to TRBD1. The CDR3 is 17 residues long. J lost 1 base, V lost 0 bases, and 7 bases had no gene match. Looked up from germline, CDR1 is SGDLS and CDR2 is YYNGEE. The CDR3: CASSVGGQGTLNYGYTF. The CDR3 DNA sequence: TGTGCCAGCAGCGTAGGGGGACAGGGAACCCTTAACTATGGCTACACCTTC.

The V call is TRBV4-2, the J call TRBJ2-5; tentatively, D is TRBD1 (6 bases). Germline lookup yields CDR1 LGHNA and CDR2 YNFKEQ. There are 15 residues in the CDR3. V was trimmed by 6 bases and J by 2 bases, leaving 16 bases between them. This CDR3 is CASRRQESGQETQYF. The CDR3 DNA follows: TGTGCCAGCAGACGACAGGAATCGGGACAAGAGACCCAGTACTTC.

This clone was counted once. The chain uses TRBV11-1 and TRBJ2-7; TRBD2 aligns across 8 bases. In germline, CDR1 is SGHAT, CDR2 FQDESV (reference sequence). The V segment lost 1 base and the J segment 2 bases; nucleotides outside the gene matches: 7. The CDR3 spans 16 residues. CDR3 sequence: CASSLGSTSGTYEQYF. The CDR3, as DNA: TGTGCCAGCAGCTTAGGAAGTACTAGCGGAACCTACGAGCAGTACTTC.

The chain employs TRBV28 and TRBJ1-6; TRBD1 aligns across 11 bases. Trimming took 4 bases from V and 7 from J; bases not matched to a gene: 9. In germline, CDR1 is MDHEN, CDR2 SYDVKM. This CDR3 region has 17 residues. The CDR3 here is CASSSPGQGVANSPLHF. In nucleotides, the CDR3 is TGTGCCAGCAGTTCACCGGGACAGGGGGTTGCGAATTCACCCCTCCACTTT.

The CDR3 reads CASSLTGEQTQYF. The DNA of the CDR3 is TGCGCCAGCAGCTTGACAGGGGAACAGACCCAGTACTTC. The J gene is TRBJ2-5, the V gene TRBV5-1, with 7 bases fitting TRBD1. V trimming: 1 base; J trimming: 6 bases; junction bases outside the gene matches: 3. From germline, CDR1 is SGHRS and CDR2 YFSETQ. There are 13 residues in the CDR3.

J is TRBJ2-7 and V is TRBV4-1, with 9 bases that match TRBD1. CDR3 length equals 14 residues. Germline V lookup: CDR1 MGHRA, CDR2 YSYEKL. V was pared by 3 bases and J by 4 bases, with 4 bases of the junction left unmatched. CDR3 nucleotide sequence: TGCGCCAGCAGCCAGGGACAGGGTCTATACGAGCAGTACTTC. Translating it yields CASSQGQGLYEQYF.

The gene calls are TRBV19 and TRBJ1-1; D might be TRBD1 (5 bases). This CDR3 region has 17 residues. Deletions cut 1 base from V and 5 bases from J, with 20 bases between. Per germline, CDR1 LNHDA and CDR2 SQIVND (reference sequence). This chain's CDR3 is CASSIVGGRVKGTEAFF. DNA of the CDR3: TGTGCCAGTAGTATAGTCGGTGGCAGGGTGAAAGGAACTGAAGCTTTCTTT.

The chain has TRBV12-3 or TRBV12-4 and TRBJ1-2, with D perhaps TRBD1 (6 bases). CDR3 length equals 13 residues. V lost 5 bases to trimming and J lost 9 bases, with 16 bases between them. The CDR3: CASSISDRHSYTF. CDR3 nucleotides: TGTGCCAGCAGTATATCAGACAGGCACAGCTACACCTTC.

The J gene is TRBJ2-7, the V gene TRBV3-1 (or the pseudogene TRBV3-2); 7 nucleotides agree with TRBD1. CDR3 length: 17 residues. V shed 1 base, J shed 6 bases, and the junction held 15 bases outside the gene matches. CDR1 is LGHDT and CDR2 is YNNKEL in the germline V gene (reference sequence). The DNA of the CDR3 is TGTGCCAGCAGCCAAGTTCGGACGCAGGGGGTTAGTACCGAGCAGTACTTC. Translation: CASSQVRTQGVSTEQYF.

V gene TRBV6-2 or TRBV6-3 combines with J gene TRBJ2-3; D unclear. Germline V gene data show CDR1 as MNHEY and CDR2 as SVGEGT. The V and J ends lost 0 bases and 6 bases respectively, with 10 bases between them. This CDR3 is built from 14 residues. The CDR3 sequence is CASSYSTRVDTQYF. The DNA of the CDR3 is TGTGCCAGCAGTTACTCGACCCGGGTGGATACGCAGTATTTT.